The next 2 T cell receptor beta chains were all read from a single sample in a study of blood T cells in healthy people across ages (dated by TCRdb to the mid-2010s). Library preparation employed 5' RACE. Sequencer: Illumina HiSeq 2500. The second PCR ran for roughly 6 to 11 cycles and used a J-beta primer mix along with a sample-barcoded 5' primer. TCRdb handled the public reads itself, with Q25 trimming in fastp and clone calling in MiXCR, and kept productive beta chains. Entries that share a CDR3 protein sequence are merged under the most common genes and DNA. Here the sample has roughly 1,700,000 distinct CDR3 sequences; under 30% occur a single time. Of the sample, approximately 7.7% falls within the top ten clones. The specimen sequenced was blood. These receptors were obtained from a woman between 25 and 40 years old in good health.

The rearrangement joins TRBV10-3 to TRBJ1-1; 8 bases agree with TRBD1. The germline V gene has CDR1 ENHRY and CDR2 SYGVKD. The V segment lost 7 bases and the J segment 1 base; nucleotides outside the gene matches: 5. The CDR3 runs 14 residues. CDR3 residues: CAIKSTGANTEAFF. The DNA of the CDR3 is TGTGCCATCAAATCGACAGGGGCGAACACTGAAGCTTTCTTT.

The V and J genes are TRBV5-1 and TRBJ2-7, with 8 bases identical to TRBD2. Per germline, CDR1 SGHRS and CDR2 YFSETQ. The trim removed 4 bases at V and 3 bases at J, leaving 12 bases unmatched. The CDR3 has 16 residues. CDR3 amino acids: CASSPRSGGQSYEQYF. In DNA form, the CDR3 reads TGCGCCAGCAGCCCGAGAAGCGGGGGCCAAAGCTACGAGCAGTACTTC.